These 11 T cell receptor beta chains were all obtained from the same sample, sequenced in a study of Graves' ophthalmopathy and Graves' hyperthyroidism. TCR beta CDR3 regions were amplified from RNA transcripts. The first-round RT-PCR employed HTBI primers together with the Qiagen OneStep RT-PCR kit. A multiplex PCR was then performed as the second round. MiXCR, run by TCRdb on the multiplex PCR reads, gives a single entry per CDR3 protein. The table has about 390,000 distinct CDR3 sequences, just over 15% seen once. Sequenced sample: peripheral blood. These receptors were taken from a young woman with stable Graves' hyperthyroidism.

This clonotype was seen many times. V usage is TRBV9 and J usage is TRBJ1-5; D unclear. Germline V gene lookup returns CDR1 SGDLS and CDR2 YYNGEE. This CDR3 has 14 residues. Trimming left V 5 bases short and J 3 bases short, with 12 bases between. The CDR3 DNA reads as TGTGCCAGCAGTGAAGGCCAAGCCAATCAGCCCCAGCATTTT. Protein sequence: CASSEGQANQPQHF.

This chain links TRBV2 with TRBJ2-5; TRBD1 is a possible D gene (6 bases). Germline V gene lookup returns CDR1 SNHLY and CDR2 FYNNEI. Trimming stripped 6 bases from V and 2 bases from J, with 10 bases between. The CDR3 totals 13 residues. The chain's CDR3 is CASRRTVQETQYF. CDR3 DNA sequence: TGTGCCAGCAGGAGGACAGTTCAAGAGACCCAGTACTTC.

This clonotype was observed a few times. This is likely a read error, given that the CDR3 carries no conserved phenylalanine or tryptophan at its end. The chain couples TRBV19 to TRBJ1-2; unclear D gene. Germline V gene sequence: CDR1 LNHDA, CDR2 SQIVND (reference sequence). This CDR3 region has 13 residues. V was cut by 5 bases and J by 8 bases, with 15 bases left in between. In DNA, the CDR3 is TGTGCCAGTAGTCCCCAAGGAGCCGGCGGCTACACCTCC. This sequence encodes CASSPQGAGGYTS.

V gene TRBV12-3 or TRBV12-4 combines with J gene TRBJ1-2, with no clear D. The CDR3 has 14 amino acids. With 3 bases removed from V and 8 bases from J, the gap between germline ends came to 16 bases. Here the CDR3 DNA reads TGTGCCAGCAGTTTCCAGGCGCATGAAGGGGGCTACACCTTC. This codes for CASSFQAHEGGYTF.

The chain recombines TRBV5-1 with TRBJ1-1, with D perhaps TRBD1 (6 bases). In germline, CDR1 is SGHRS, CDR2 YFSETQ. V was pared by 4 bases and J by 5 bases, with 15 bases between. The CDR3 runs 14 residues. CDR3 in DNA: TGCGCCAGCAGCGGGGGGGAGGGGGAGACTGAAGCTTTCTTT. Amino acid sequence: CASSGGEGETEAFF.

This clonotype was seen ten or more times. The genes are TRBV6-1 and TRBJ1-6; the D gene is possibly TRBD1 (5 bases). Germline loops: CDR1 MNHNS, CDR2 SASEGT. Trimming cost V 7 bases and J 3 bases, with 13 bases left between them. The CDR3 extends over 15 amino acids. The CDR3 sequence: CASTPRGGYNSPLHF. Written as DNA, the CDR3 is TGTGCCAGCACCCCGAGGGGAGGCTATAATTCACCCCTCCACTTT.

This clonotype was counted ten times or more. The J gene is TRBJ2-5, the V gene TRBV12-3 or TRBV12-4, with D maybe TRBD2 (5 bases). Trimming shortened V by 3 bases and J by 4 bases, and 21 bases separated the two germline ends. CDR3 length: 17 amino acids. DNA of the CDR3: TGTGCCAGCAGTTTGGCGGTCGGGGTAGGGTCGGGAGAGACCCAGTACTTC. It specifies CASSLAVGVGSGETQYF.

This rearrangement joins TRBV6-2 or TRBV6-3 to TRBJ1-5; D is undetermined. CDR1 MNHEY and CDR2 SVGEGT come from the germline V gene. Trimming took 5 bases from V and 9 from J, leaving 8 bases between them. CDR3 length: 11 amino acids. This CDR3 is CASSSAGPQHF. CDR3 nucleotides: TGTGCCAGCAGTAGCGCGGGGCCCCAGCATTTT.

The gene calls are TRBV12-3 or TRBV12-4 and TRBJ1-1; a weak D match, TRBD1 (5 bases). CDR3 length: 14 amino acids. V was trimmed by 8 bases and J by 0 bases, leaving 13 bases between them. The DNA of the CDR3 is TGTGCCAGCGAGCCCACAGGAATGAACACTGAAGCTTTCTTT. The encoded protein is CASEPTGMNTEAFF.

There are many counts of this clonotype. The chain uses TRBV12-3 or TRBV12-4 and TRBJ2-5; perhaps TRBD2 as D (6 bases). This CDR3 has 15 amino acids. The germline V and J ends were trimmed by 6 bases and 5 bases, with 19 bases remaining between them. The CDR3 nucleotides read TGTGCCAGCAGACGAGGGGACTTCCTCGGGGAGACCCAGTACTTC. This codes for CASRRGDFLGETQYF.

The chain carries TRBV7-9 and TRBJ1-1; 7 bases line up with TRBD1. Trimming took 6 bases from V and 6 from J; bases not matched to a gene: 4. Germline V gene sequence: CDR1 SEHNR, CDR2 FQNEAQ (reference sequence). The CDR3 has 12 residues. CDR3 bases: TGTGCCAGCAGACCTGACAGGGCTGAAGCTTTCTTT. Protein sequence: CASRPDRAEAFF.